This T cell receptor (beta chain) was profiled in a study of T cells in Graves' hyperthyroidism and ophthalmopathy. The study, taken as a whole, reports: In the blood, most expanded thyroid clonotypes above 0.001 appeared as well.

Amplified TCR beta CDR3 regions derived from RNA transcripts. HTBI primers were the set used in a first-round RT-PCR of the TCR CDR3. Via MiXCR, TCRdb re-called the multiplex PCR reads, giving one row per CDR3 protein. Counted here are approximately 510,000 distinct CDR3 sequences, 20% to 25% occurring once; the ten biggest clones make up less than 30%. Germline V gives CDR1 MNHEY, CDR2 SVGEGT. The CDR3 has 14 amino acids. Trimming took 7 bases from V and 5 from J, leaving 17 bases between them. There are many counts of this clonotype. Antigen: not known. Investigators excluded patients with uncontrolled infection, other autoimmune disease, pregnancy or lactation.

The receptor comes from a man between 18 and 29 years old with Graves' hyperthyroidism. The rearrangement uses TRBV6-2 or TRBV6-3 and TRBJ1-1; possibly TRBD1 for D (6 bases). Sample: blood. The CDR3 DNA follows: TGTGCCAGCACCGCCGGGGGGGCAAAGACTGAAGCTTTCTTT. Residues: CASTAGGAKTEAFF.